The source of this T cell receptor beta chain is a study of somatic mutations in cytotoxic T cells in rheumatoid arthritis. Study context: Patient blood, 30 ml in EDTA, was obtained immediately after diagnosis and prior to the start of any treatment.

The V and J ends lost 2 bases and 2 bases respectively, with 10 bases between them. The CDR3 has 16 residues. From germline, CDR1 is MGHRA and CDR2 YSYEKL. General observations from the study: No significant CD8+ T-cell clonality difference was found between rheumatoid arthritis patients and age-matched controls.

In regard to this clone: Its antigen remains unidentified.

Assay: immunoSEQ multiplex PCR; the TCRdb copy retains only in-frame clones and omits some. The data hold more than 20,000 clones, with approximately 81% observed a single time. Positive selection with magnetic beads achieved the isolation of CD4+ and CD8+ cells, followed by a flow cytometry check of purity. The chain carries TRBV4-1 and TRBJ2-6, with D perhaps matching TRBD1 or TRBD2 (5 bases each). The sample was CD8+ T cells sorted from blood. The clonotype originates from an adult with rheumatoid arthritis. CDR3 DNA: TGCGCCAGCAGCCAATTGGGACGCACTGGGGCCAACGTCCTGACTTTC. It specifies CASSQLGRTGANVLTF.